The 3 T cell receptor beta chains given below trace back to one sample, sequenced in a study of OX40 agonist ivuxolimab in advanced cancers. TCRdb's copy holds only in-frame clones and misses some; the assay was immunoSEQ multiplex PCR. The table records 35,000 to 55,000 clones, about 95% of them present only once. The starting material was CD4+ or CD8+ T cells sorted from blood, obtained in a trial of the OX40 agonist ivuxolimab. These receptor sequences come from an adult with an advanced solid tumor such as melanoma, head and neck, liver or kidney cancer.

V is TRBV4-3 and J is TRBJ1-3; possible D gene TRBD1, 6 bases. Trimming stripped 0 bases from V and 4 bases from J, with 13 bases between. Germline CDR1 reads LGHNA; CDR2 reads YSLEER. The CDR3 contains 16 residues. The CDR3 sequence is CASSQDPRGYGNTIYF. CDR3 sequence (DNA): TGCGCCAGCAGCCAAGATCCCAGGGGTTACGGAAACACCATATATTTT.

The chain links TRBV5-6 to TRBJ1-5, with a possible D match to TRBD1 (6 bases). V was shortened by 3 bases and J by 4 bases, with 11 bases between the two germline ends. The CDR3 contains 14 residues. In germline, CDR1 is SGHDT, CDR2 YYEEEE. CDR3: CASSSQGRNQPQHF. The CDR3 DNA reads TGTGCCAGCAGCTCTCAGGGGAGGAATCAGCCCCAGCATTTT. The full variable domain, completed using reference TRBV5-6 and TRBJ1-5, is DAGVTQSPTHLIKTRGQQVTLRCSPKSGHDTVSWYQQALGQGPQFIFQYYEEEERQRGNFPDRFSGHQFPNYSSELNVNALLLGDSALYLCASSSQGRNQPQHFGDGTRLSIL.

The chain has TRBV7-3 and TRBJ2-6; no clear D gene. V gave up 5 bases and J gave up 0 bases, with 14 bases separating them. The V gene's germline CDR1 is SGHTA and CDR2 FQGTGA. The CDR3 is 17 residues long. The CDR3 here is CASSRWGPNSGANVLTF. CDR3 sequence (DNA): TGTGCCAGCAGCCGCTGGGGTCCCAACTCTGGGGCCAACGTCCTGACTTTC. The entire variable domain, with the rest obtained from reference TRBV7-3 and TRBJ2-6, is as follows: GAGVSQTPSNKVTEKGKYVELRCDPISGHTALYWYRQSLGQGPEFLIYFQGTGAADDSGLPNDRFFAVRPEGSVSTLKIQRTERGDSAVYLCASSRWGPNSGANVLTFGAGSRLTVL.